Listed below are T cell receptor beta chains from one sample, sequenced in a study of identical twins. TCRdb used MiXCR to reprocess the 5' RACE reads, holding one entry per CDR3 protein. In the table there are 200,000 to 250,000 distinct CDR3 sequences, more than 13% of which are singletons. The sequenced sample was memory (CD45RO+) T cells sorted from blood. All receptors come from a woman aged 18 to 35 in good health. Both conserved end residues are part of each CDR3. Each record gives: D gene, J gene, clone size, V gene, CDR3 DNA, CDR3 protein. A D gene is named only where the DNA matches it firmly. Size is stated for part of the rows, as once, few or many counts, or as a class when the clone is expanded.

D gene: .
J gene: TRBJ1-4
clone size: few
V gene: TRBV5-6
CDR3 DNA: TGTGCCAGCAGCTCGGTTGGTGCTAATGAAAAACTGTTTTTT
CDR3 protein: CASSSVGANEKLFF

D gene: .
J gene: TRBJ2-2
clone size: .
V gene: TRBV6-1
CDR3 DNA: TGTGCCAGCACCTCCCTGGGGAGGAACACCGGGGAGCTGTTTTTT
CDR3 protein: CASTSLGRNTGELFF

D gene: TRBD1
J gene: TRBJ2-3
clone size: many
V gene: TRBV5-1
CDR3 DNA: TGCGCCAGCAGCTTTACAGGGGCTCCCCACACAGATACGCAGTATTTT
CDR3 protein: CASSFTGAPHTDTQYF

D gene: .
J gene: TRBJ2-2
clone size: .
V gene: TRBV20-1
CDR3 DNA: TGCAGTGCTAGATCTCTGGGGAGCACCGGGGAGCTGTTTTTT
CDR3 protein: CSARSLGSTGELFF

D gene: TRBD2
J gene: TRBJ2-3
clone size: few
V gene: TRBV27
CDR3 DNA: TGTGCCAGCAGTTTATCGAGGACTAGCTGGATCTCTAGCACAGATACGCAGTATTTT
CDR3 protein: CASSLSRTSWISSTDTQYF

D gene: .
J gene: TRBJ1-3
clone size: few
V gene: TRBV3-1
CDR3 DNA: TGTGCCAGCAGCCGGGGTGCAACCTCTGGAAACACCATATATTTT
CDR3 protein: CASSRGATSGNTIYF

D gene: .
J gene: TRBJ2-2
clone size: .
V gene: TRBV30
CDR3 DNA: TGTGCCTGGAGTACCCATTTCACCGGGGAGCTGTTTTTT
CDR3 protein: CAWSTHFTGELFF

D gene: TRBD1
J gene: TRBJ2-2
clone size: few
V gene: TRBV12-3/TRBV12-4
CDR3 DNA: TGTGCCAGCAGCCCGGGACAGGGAGACACCGGGGAGCTGTTTTTT
CDR3 protein: CASSPGQGDTGELFF

D gene: TRBD1
J gene: TRBJ1-5
clone size: many
V gene: TRBV5-1
CDR3 DNA: TGCGCCAGCAGCTTTGGGACAGCAGATCAGCCCCAGCATTTT
CDR3 protein: CASSFGTADQPQHF

D gene: .
J gene: TRBJ1-3
clone size: .
V gene: TRBV11-2
CDR3 DNA: TGTGCCAGCAGCTCCTCAGGGCTTGCTGGAAACACCATATATTTT
CDR3 protein: CASSSSGLAGNTIYF

D gene: .
J gene: TRBJ2-3
clone size: many
V gene: TRBV9
CDR3 DNA: TGTGCCAGCAGCGTATCTGGGGCCACAGATACGCAGTATTTT
CDR3 protein: CASSVSGATDTQYF

D gene: .
J gene: TRBJ1-6
clone size: few
V gene: TRBV21-1
CDR3 DNA: TGTGCCAGCAGCAAAGCCCGGGCCTCGCCACCCCTCCACTTT
CDR3 protein: CASSKARASPPLHF

D gene: .
J gene: TRBJ2-3
clone size: many
V gene: TRBV4-3
CDR3 DNA: TGCGCCAGCAGCCCGCAGGGTCATCTTTCTAGCACAGATACGCAGTATTTT
CDR3 protein: CASSPQGHLSSTDTQYF

D gene: TRBD2
J gene: TRBJ2-5
clone size: .
V gene: TRBV10-3
CDR3 DNA: TGTGCCATCGGCTCGACTAGCGGGGGGCTGAAAGAGACCCAGTACTTC
CDR3 protein: CAIGSTSGGLKETQYF

D gene: .
J gene: TRBJ2-1
clone size: few
V gene: TRBV20-1
CDR3 DNA: TGCAGGTCAGTGGCGGGCGATGAGCAGTTCTTC
CDR3 protein: CRSVAGDEQFF

D gene: .
J gene: TRBJ2-2
clone size: few
V gene: TRBV18
CDR3 DNA: TGTGCCAGCTCGCCAAACTTGCAGGGCACCGGGGAGCTGTTTTTT
CDR3 protein: CASSPNLQGTGELFF

D gene: .
J gene: TRBJ2-7
clone size: .
V gene: TRBV4-1
CDR3 DNA: TGCGCCAGCAGCCAAGAACCAAGGACCTACGAGCAGTACTTC
CDR3 protein: CASSQEPRTYEQYF

D gene: .
J gene: TRBJ2-3
clone size: .
V gene: TRBV19
CDR3 DNA: TGTGCCAGTAGCCCGGGACAGCGGGTTTCAGATACGCAGTATTTT
CDR3 protein: CASSPGQRVSDTQYF

D gene: .
J gene: TRBJ2-3
clone size: few
V gene: TRBV11-1
CDR3 DNA: TGTGCCAGCAGCTCACGGACAGCTAGCACAGATACGCAGTATTTT
CDR3 protein: CASSSRTASTDTQYF

D gene: TRBD1
J gene: TRBJ1-2
clone size: few
V gene: TRBV30
CDR3 DNA: TGTGCATACAGGGGAGACGCGTCTAACTATGGCTACACCTTC
CDR3 protein: CAYRGDASNYGYTF

D gene: .
J gene: TRBJ2-3
clone size: few
V gene: TRBV20-1
CDR3 DNA: TGCAGTGCTAGCAGGGCTGATACGCAGTATTTT
CDR3 protein: CSASRADTQYF

D gene: TRBD1
J gene: TRBJ1-1
clone size: .
V gene: TRBV19
CDR3 DNA: TGTGCCAGTAGTGATCGACAGGGAATAAGCACTGAAGCTTTCTTT
CDR3 protein: CASSDRQGISTEAFF

D gene: .
J gene: TRBJ1-1
clone size: .
V gene: TRBV7-7
CDR3 DNA: TGTGCTAGCAGCCCACACATAAACACTGAAGCTTTCTTT
CDR3 protein: CASSPHINTEAFF

D gene: .
J gene: TRBJ2-5
clone size: .
V gene: TRBV12-3/TRBV12-4
CDR3 DNA: TGTGCCAGCAGGCAGCAGGGACGGCAAGAGACCCAGTACTTC
CDR3 protein: CASRQQGRQETQYF

D gene: .
J gene: TRBJ2-5
clone size: few
V gene: TRBV29-1
CDR3 DNA: TGCAGCGTTGCTCTAAGTGGGGAGACCCAGTACTTC
CDR3 protein: CSVALSGETQYF

D gene: TRBD2
J gene: TRBJ2-1
clone size: few
V gene: TRBV28
CDR3 DNA: TGTGCCAGCAGTTTTTTCGGTAGTTCTAGCGGGAGAGAGCAGTTCTTC
CDR3 protein: CASSFFGSSSGREQFF

D gene: .
J gene: TRBJ1-4
clone size: few
V gene: TRBV12-3/TRBV12-4
CDR3 DNA: TGTGCCAGCAGTTTAGAGACAAAAGACGAAAAACTGTTTTTT
CDR3 protein: CASSLETKDEKLFF

D gene: .
J gene: TRBJ1-3
clone size: many
V gene: TRBV12-3/TRBV12-4
CDR3 DNA: TGTGCCAGCAGTAAACGGAGCCGCTCTGGAAACACCATATATTTT
CDR3 protein: CASSKRSRSGNTIYF

D gene: TRBD1
J gene: TRBJ1-2
clone size: many
V gene: TRBV10-3
CDR3 DNA: TGTGCCATCAGTGCGGACAGGGAAATTGGTGGCTACACCTTC
CDR3 protein: CAISADREIGGYTF

D gene: TRBD2
J gene: TRBJ2-7
clone size: few
V gene: TRBV7-2
CDR3 DNA: TGTGCCAGCAGCTCGGAAGGGACTAGCGTAGCCTACGAGCAGTACTTC
CDR3 protein: CASSSEGTSVAYEQYF

D gene: .
J gene: TRBJ2-7
clone size: many
V gene: TRBV5-1
CDR3 DNA: TGCGCCAGCAGCTTGACGGCATCCGAGCAGTACTTC
CDR3 protein: CASSLTASEQYF

D gene: .
J gene: TRBJ2-2
clone size: .
V gene: TRBV5-1
CDR3 DNA: TGCGCCAGCAGCGCCGAGTGGGGGACACTCAACACCGGGGAGCTGTTTTTT
CDR3 protein: CASSAEWGTLNTGELFF